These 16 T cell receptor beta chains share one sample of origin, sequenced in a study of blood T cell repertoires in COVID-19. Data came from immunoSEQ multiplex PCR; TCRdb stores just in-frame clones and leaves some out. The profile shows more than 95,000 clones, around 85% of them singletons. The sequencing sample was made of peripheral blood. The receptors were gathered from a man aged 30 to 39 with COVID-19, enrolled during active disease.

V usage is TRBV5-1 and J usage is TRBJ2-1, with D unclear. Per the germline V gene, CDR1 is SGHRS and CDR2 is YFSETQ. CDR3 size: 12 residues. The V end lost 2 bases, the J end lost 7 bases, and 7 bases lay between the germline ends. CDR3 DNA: TGCGCCAGCAGCTTCTACGGGAATGAGCAGTTCTTC. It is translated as CASSFYGNEQFF.

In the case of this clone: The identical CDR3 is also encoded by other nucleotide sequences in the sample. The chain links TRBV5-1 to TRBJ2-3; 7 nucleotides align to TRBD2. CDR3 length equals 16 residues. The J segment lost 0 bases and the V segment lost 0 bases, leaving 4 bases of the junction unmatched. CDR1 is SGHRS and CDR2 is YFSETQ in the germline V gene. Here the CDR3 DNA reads TGCGCCAGCAGCTTGGGGTCTAGCGGTAGCACAGATACGCAGTATTTT. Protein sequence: CASSLGSSGSTDTQYF.

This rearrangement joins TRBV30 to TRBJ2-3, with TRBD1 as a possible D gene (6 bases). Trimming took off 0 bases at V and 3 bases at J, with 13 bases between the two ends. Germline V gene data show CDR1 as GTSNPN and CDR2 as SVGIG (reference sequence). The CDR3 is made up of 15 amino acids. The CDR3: CAWSVGTRDTDTQYF. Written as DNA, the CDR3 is TGTGCCTGGAGTGTCGGGACAAGGGATACAGATACGCAGTATTTT.

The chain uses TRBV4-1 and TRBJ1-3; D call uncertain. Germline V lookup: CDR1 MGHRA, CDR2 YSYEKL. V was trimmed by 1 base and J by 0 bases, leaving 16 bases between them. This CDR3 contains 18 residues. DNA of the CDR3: TGCGCCAGCAGCCAAGCCCTCGGTGGGCCGCTCTCTGGAAACACCATATATTTT. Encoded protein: CASSQALGGPLSGNTIYF.

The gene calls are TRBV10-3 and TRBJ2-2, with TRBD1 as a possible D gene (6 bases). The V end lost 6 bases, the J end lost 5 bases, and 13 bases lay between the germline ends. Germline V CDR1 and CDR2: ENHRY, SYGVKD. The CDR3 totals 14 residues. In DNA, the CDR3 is TGTGCCATCAGGGGGGCGCAGAGAACCGGGGAGCTGTTTTTT. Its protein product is CAIRGAQRTGELFF.

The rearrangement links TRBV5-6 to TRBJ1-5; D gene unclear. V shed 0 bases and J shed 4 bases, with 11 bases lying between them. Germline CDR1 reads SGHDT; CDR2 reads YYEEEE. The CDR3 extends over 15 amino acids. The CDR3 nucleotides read TGTGCCAGCAGCTTGGTCGGAGCTGAGAATCAGCCCCAGCATTTT. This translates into CASSLVGAENQPQHF.

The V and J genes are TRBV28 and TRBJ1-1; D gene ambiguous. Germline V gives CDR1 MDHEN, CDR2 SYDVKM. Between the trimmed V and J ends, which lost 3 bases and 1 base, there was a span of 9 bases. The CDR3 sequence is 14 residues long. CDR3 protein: CASSLGRWNTEAFF. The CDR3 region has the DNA TGTGCCAGCAGTTTGGGCAGATGGAACACTGAAGCTTTCTTT.

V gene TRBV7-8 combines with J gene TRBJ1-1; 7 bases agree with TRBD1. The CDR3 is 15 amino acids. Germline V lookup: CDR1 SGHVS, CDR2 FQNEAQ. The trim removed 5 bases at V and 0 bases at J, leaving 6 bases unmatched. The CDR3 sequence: CASSLPTGLNTEAFF. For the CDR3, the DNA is TGTGCCAGCAGCCTTCCGACAGGGTTGAACACTGAAGCTTTCTTT.

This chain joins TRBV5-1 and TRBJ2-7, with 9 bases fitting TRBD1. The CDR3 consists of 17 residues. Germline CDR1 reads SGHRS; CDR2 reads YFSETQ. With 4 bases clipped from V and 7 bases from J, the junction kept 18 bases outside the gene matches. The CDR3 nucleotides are TGCGCCAGCAGCGTGAGACAGGGGGTGGAGTCCCCCTCGGAGCAGTACTTC. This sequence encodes CASSVRQGVESPSEQYF.

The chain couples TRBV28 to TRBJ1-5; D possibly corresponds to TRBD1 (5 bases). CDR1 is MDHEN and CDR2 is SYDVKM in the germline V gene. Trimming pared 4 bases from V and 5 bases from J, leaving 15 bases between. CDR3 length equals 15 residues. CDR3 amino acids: CASSSIGALDQPQHF. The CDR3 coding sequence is TGTGCCAGCAGTTCAATTGGGGCGCTCGATCAGCCCCAGCATTTT. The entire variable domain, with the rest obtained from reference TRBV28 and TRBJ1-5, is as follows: DVKVTQSSRYLVKRTGEKVFLECVQDMDHENMFWYRQDPGLGLRLIYFSYDVKMKEKGDIPEGYSVSREKKERFSLILESASTNQTSMYLCASSSIGALDQPQHFGDGTRLSIL.

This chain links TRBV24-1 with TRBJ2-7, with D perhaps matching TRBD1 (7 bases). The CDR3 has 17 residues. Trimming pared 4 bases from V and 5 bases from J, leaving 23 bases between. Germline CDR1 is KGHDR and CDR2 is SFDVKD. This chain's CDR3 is CATSDGGSEGAVDEQYF. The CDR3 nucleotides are TGTGCCACCAGTGACGGGGGCTCAGAGGGGGCCGTTGACGAGCAGTACTTC.

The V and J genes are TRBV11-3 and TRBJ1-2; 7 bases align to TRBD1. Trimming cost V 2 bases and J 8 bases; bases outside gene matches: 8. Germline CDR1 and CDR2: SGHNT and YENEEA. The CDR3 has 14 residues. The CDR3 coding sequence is TGTGCCAGCAGCTTACGGGACAGCCCGGGAGGCTACACCTTC. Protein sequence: CASSLRDSPGGYTF.

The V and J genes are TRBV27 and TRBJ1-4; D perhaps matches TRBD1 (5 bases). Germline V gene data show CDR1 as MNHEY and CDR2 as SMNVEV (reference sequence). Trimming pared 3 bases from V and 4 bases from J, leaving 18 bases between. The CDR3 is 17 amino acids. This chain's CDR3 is CASSFSPPTANNEKLFF. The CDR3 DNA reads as TGTGCCAGCAGTTTTTCTCCTCCGACAGCTAATAATGAAAAACTGTTTTTT. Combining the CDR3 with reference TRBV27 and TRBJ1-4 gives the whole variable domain EAQVTQNPRYLITVTGKKLTVTCSQNMNHEYMSWYRQDPGLGLRQIYYSMNVEVTDKGDVPEGYKVSRKEKRNFPLILESPSPNQTSLYFCASSFSPPTANNEKLFFGSGTQLSVL.

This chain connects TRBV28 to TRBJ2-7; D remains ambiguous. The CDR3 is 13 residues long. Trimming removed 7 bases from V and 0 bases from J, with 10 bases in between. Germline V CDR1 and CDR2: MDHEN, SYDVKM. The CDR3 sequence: CASNPSGSYEQYF. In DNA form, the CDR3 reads TGTGCCAGCAACCCGAGTGGCTCCTACGAGCAGTACTTC.

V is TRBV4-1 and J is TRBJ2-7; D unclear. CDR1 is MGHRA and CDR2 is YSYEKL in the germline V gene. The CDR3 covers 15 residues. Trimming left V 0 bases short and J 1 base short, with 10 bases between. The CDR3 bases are TGCGCCAGCAGCCAAGATGAACTCCTATCCTACGAGCAGTACTTC. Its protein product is CASSQDELLSYEQYF.

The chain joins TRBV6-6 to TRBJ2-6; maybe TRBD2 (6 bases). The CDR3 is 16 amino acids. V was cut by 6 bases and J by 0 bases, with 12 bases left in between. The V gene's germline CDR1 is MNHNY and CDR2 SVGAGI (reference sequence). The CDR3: CASRLRGSSGANVLTF. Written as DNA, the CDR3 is TGTGCCAGCAGATTACGGGGGAGCTCTGGGGCCAACGTCCTGACTTTC.